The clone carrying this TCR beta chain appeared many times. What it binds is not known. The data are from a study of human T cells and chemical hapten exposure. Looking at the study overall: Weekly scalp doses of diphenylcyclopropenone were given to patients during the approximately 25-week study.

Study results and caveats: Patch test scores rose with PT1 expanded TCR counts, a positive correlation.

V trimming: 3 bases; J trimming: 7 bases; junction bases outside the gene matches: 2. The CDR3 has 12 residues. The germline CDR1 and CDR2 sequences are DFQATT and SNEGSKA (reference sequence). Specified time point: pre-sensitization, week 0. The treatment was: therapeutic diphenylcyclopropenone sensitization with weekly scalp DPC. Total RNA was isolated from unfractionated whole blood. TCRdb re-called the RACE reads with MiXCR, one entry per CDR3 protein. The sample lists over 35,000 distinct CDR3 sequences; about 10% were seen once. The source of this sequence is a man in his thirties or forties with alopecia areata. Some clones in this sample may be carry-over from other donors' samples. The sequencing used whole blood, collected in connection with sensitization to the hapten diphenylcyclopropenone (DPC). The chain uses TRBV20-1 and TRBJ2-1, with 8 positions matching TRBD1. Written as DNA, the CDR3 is TGCAGTGCTAGTCAGGGGGCGAATGAGCAGTTCTTC. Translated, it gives CSASQGANEQFF.